This T cell receptor (beta chain) was captured in a study of T cell responses to AZD1222 COVID-19 vaccine. The CDR3 contains 13 residues. Germline V CDR1 and CDR2: SGHRS, YFSETQ. Trimming shortened V by 0 bases and J by 0 bases, and 3 bases separated the two germline ends. Sequenced by immunoSEQ multiplex PCR; TCRdb stores in-frame clones only, minus some. Of 90,000 to 120,000 clones in the sample, about 89% were seen once. The chain recombines TRBV5-1 with TRBJ1-1; D ambiguous. This clonotype was obtained from an adult who received the AZD1222 COVID-19 vaccine. Sample: peripheral blood, taken 28 days after the second AZD1222 dose. The CDR3 reads CASSLEMNTEAFF. The CDR3 region has the DNA TGCGCCAGCAGCTTGGAAATGAACACTGAAGCTTTCTTT.